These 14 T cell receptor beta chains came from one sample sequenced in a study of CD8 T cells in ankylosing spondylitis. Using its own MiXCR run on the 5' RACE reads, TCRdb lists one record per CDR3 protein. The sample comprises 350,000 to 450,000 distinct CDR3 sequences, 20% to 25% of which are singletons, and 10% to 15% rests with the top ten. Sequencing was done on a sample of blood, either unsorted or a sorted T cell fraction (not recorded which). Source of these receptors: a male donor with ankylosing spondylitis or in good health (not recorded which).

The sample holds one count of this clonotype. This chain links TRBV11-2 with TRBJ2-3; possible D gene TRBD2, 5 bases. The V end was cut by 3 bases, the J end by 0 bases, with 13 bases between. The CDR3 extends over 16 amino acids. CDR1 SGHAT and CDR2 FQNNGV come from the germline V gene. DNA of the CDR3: TGTGCCAGCAGCTTTACCGGGATTTTTAGCACAGATACGCAGTATTTT. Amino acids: CASSFTGIFSTDTQYF.

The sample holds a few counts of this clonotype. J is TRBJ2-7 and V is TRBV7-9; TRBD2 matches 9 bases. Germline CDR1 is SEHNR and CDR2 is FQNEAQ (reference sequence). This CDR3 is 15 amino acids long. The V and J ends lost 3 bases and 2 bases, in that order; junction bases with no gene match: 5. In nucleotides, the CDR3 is TGTGCCAGCAGCTTGGCTAGCGGGGTGACCTACGAGCAGTACTTC. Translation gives CASSLASGVTYEQYF. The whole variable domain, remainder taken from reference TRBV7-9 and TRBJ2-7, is DTGVSQNPRHKITKRGQNVTFRCDPISEHNRLYWYRQTLGQGPEFLTYFQNEAQLEKSRLLSDRFSAERPKGSFSTLEIQRTEQGDSAMYLCASSLASGVTYEQYFGPGTRLTVT.

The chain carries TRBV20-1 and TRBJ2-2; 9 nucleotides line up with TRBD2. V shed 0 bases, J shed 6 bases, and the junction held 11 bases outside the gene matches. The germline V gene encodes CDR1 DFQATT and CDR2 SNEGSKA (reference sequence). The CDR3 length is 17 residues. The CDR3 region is CSARESVPSGESGELFF. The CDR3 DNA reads TGCAGTGCTAGAGAGAGCGTCCCTAGCGGGGAGTCCGGGGAGCTGTTTTTT.

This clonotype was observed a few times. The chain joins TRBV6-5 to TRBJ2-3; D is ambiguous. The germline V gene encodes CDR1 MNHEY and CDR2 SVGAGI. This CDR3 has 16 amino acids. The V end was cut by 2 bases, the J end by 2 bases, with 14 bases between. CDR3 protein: CASSYSSSWVTDTQYF. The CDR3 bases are TGTGCCAGCAGTTACAGTTCTAGTTGGGTCACAGATACGCAGTATTTT.

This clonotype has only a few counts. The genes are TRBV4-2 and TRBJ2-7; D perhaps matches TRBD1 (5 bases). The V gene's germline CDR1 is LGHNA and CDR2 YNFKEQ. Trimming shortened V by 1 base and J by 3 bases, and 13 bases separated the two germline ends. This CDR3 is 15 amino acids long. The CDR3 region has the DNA TGTGCCAGCAGCCAAGGGACAACAGGCTACTACGAGCAGTACTTC. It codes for CASSQGTTGYYEQYF.

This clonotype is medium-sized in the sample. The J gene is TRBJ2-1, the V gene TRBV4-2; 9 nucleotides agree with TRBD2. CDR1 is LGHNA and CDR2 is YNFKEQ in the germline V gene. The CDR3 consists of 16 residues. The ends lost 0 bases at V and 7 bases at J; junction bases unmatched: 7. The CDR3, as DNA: TGTGCCAGCAGCCAAGATCCGGCGGGGGGGCCAAATGAGCAGTTCTTC. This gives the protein CASSQDPAGGPNEQFF.

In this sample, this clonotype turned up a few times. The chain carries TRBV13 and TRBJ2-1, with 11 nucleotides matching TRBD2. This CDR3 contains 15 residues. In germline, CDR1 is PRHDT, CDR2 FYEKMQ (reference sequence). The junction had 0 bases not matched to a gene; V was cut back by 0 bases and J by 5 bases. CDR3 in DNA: TGTGCCAGCAGCTTAGGGGGACTAGCGGACAATGAGCAGTTCTTC. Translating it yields CASSLGGLADNEQFF.

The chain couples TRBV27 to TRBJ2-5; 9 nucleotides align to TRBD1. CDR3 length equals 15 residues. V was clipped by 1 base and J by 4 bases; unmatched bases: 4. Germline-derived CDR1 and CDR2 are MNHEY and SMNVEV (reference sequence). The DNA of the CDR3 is TGTGCCAGCAGTTTATATGGGACAGGGCTAGAGACCCAGTACTTC. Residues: CASSLYGTGLETQYF.

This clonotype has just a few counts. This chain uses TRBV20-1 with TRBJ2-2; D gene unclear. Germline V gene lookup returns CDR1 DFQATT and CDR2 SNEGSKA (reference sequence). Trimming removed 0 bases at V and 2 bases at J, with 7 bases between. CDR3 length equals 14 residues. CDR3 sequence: CSARDTDNTGELFF. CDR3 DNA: TGCAGTGCTAGAGATACAGATAACACCGGGGAGCTGTTTTTT.

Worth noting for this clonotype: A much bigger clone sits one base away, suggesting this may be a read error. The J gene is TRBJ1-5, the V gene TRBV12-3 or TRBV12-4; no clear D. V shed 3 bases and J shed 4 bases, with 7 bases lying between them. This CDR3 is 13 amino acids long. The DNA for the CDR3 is TGTGCCAGCAGTTTCGGGGAGAATCAGCCCCAGCATTTT. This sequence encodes CASSFGENQPQHF.

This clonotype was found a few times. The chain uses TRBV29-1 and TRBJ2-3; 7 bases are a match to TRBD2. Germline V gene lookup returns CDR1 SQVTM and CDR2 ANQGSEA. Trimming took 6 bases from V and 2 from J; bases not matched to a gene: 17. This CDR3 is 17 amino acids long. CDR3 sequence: CSVLPELAGEDTDTQYF. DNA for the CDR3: TGCAGCGTCCTCCCGGAGCTGGCGGGGGAGGACACAGATACGCAGTATTTT.

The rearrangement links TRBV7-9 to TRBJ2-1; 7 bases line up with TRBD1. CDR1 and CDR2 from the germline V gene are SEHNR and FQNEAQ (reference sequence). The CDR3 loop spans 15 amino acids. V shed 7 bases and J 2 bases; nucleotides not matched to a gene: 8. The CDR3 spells CASNGQATPYNEQFF. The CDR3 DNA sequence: TGTGCCAGCAACGGACAGGCAACCCCCTACAATGAGCAGTTCTTC.

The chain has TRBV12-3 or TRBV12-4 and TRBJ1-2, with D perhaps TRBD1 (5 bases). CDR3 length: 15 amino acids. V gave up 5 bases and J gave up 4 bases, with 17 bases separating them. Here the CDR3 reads CASSPGRISAYGYTF. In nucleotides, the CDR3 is TGTGCCAGCAGTCCGGGGCGGATCTCGGCCTATGGCTACACCTTC.

The CDR3 protein is CASSGTQSPLHF. CDR3 sequence (DNA): TGTGCCAGCAGTGGGACTCAATCACCCCTCCACTTT. The chain has TRBV6-5 and TRBJ1-6, with D perhaps TRBD1 (5 bases). The CDR3 has 12 amino acids. The germline CDR1 and CDR2 sequences are MNHEY and SVGAGI. Trimming removed 5 bases at V and 10 bases at J, with 9 bases between.